Presented here are 7 T cell receptor beta chains from one specimen sequenced in a study of blood T cell repertoires in COVID-19. Assay: immunoSEQ multiplex PCR; the TCRdb copy retains only in-frame clones and omits some. The data contain some 200,000 clones, 82% of them singletons. Sequenced: PBMCs or T cells enriched from blood (not recorded which). The receptors stem from a woman aged 55-69 years with acute COVID-19.

V and J are TRBV28 and TRBJ2-7, with TRBD2 identical over 10 bases. Germline CDR1 MDHEN, CDR2 SYDVKM. The ends lost 7 bases at V and 5 bases at J; junction bases unmatched: 17. The CDR3 is 17 amino acids. In DNA, the CDR3 is TGTGCCAGCACCCCCCGCAGCGGGGGGGCCATTGTTCACGAGCAGTACGTC. Translation gives CASTPRSGGAIVHEQYV.

CDR3 protein: CASSGGWGNQPQHF. For the CDR3, the DNA is TGCGCCAGCAGTGGGGGGTGGGGCAATCAGCCCCAGCATTTT. The chain joins TRBV4-3 to TRBJ1-5; TRBD1 is a possible D gene (5 bases). Trimming removed 6 bases from V and 2 bases from J, with 11 bases in between. The germline gives CDR1 LGHNA, CDR2 YSLEER. There are 14 residues in the CDR3.

This clone was picked up a small number of times. The genes are TRBV18 and TRBJ1-1, with D perhaps matching TRBD1 (5 bases). Germline V gene lookup returns CDR1 KGHSH and CDR2 LQKENI. The germline V and J ends were trimmed by 3 bases and 3 bases, with 14 bases remaining between them. The CDR3 spans 15 residues. The CDR3 sequence is CASSPQDTRDTEAFF. DNA of the CDR3: TGTGCCAGCTCACCTCAGGATACCAGGGACACTGAAGCTTTCTTT.

The chain has TRBV7-9 and TRBJ2-1, with D maybe TRBD2 (6 bases). V dropped 7 bases and J dropped 10 bases, with 20 bases sitting between them. This CDR3 is built from 14 residues. CDR1 is SEHNR and CDR2 is FQNEAQ in the germline V gene (reference sequence). This chain's CDR3 is CASTSVGGPKEQFF. DNA for the CDR3: TGTGCCAGCACCTCTGTTGGAGGGCCGAAAGAGCAGTTCTTC.

This clone was detected a few times. The gene calls are TRBV18 and TRBJ2-7; 9 nucleotides match TRBD1. Germline lookup yields CDR1 KGHSH and CDR2 LQKENI. The CDR3 extends over 13 amino acids. With 6 bases clipped from V and 5 bases from J, the junction kept 5 bases outside the gene matches. CDR3 nucleotide sequence: TGTGCCAGCTCCCGAGGGGACAGGGACGAGCAGTACTTC. Its protein product is CASSRGDRDEQYF.

The chain couples TRBV30 to TRBJ1-6, with TRBD1 as a possible D gene (5 bases). The V end lost 2 bases, the J end lost 13 bases, and 15 bases lay between the germline ends. The length of the CDR3 is 13 residues. Germline CDR1 reads GTSNPN; CDR2 reads SVGIG (reference sequence). For the CDR3, the DNA is TGTGCCTGGAGTCCAACCCAGGGCTTGCCCCTCCACTTT. Translating gives CAWSPTQGLPLHF.

The chain joins TRBV30 to TRBJ2-6; a possible D gene is TRBD2 (5 bases). CDR3 length: 15 residues. V lost 0 bases, J lost 2 bases, and 8 bases lay in between. The germline gives CDR1 GTSNPN, CDR2 SVGIG (reference sequence). CDR3: CAWSVLGPGANVLTF. The CDR3 region has the DNA TGTGCCTGGAGTGTACTAGGGCCTGGGGCCAACGTCCTGACTTTC. Full variable domain (remainder filled in from reference TRBV30 and TRBJ2-6): SQTIHQWPATLVQPVGSPLSLECTVEGTSNPNLYWYRQAAGRGLQLLFYSVGIGQISSEVPQNLSASRPQDRQFILSSKKLLLSDSGFYLCAWSVLGPGANVLTFGAGSRLTVL.